This T cell receptor (beta chain) was observed in a study of blood T cell repertoires in COVID-19 (dated by TCRdb to 2019 to 2021). For the study in its entirety: Samples covering the acute and convalescent phases of COVID-19 were provided by collaborators in the United States, Italy and Spain. The prospective study material was composed of cDNA or gDNA derived from T cells, B-cell-depleted T cells, or PBMCs. The dataset comprised deeply sampled blood TCRbeta repertoires from subjects exposed to, actively infected with, or recovered from COVID-19. The repertoires were released in a freely available public database meant as a resource for research on the immune response to SARS-CoV-2. Samples were obtained from the ongoing ImmuneRACE study (first 160 participants) and from about 1,300 subjects provided by 6 global collaborators. A de-identified subject ID, COVID-19 status, age in years and sex were almost always included in the sample metadata. Where available, HLA class I and class II types were obtained from metadata supplied by the sample provider rather than from assay-based typing.

V has 3 bases trimmed and J has 0 bases trimmed; junction bases matching no gene number 20. CDR1 and CDR2 were assigned from the germline V gene (reference sequence) as DFQATT and SNEGSKA. Reading from cysteine to phenylalanine, the CDR3 counts 20 amino acids. The retained sequence is limited to the CDR3, 60 bases, with the frame set at the first base. With respect to this clone: This receptor's antigen is unknown. No quality values exist for individual bases; no much larger clone is one base distant.

Each collaborating institution followed its own protocols to collect whole blood in K2EDTA tubes. For TCRbeta analysis, collaborators shipped samples as frozen whole blood, isolated PBMCs, or DNA extracted from either of those sample types. The paper as a whole reports these results and caveats: The amount of clinical and demographic metadata varied by source and participant and was provided uncurated.

TCRbeta CDR3 regions were amplified from genomic DNA using the immunoSEQ Assay, a bias-controlled multiplex PCR. On the authors' methods: The number of nucleated cells in each sample was estimated from the amplification of reference gene primers within the assay. To quantify the absolute abundance of each unique TCRbeta CDR3 rearrangement, sequence reads were collapsed and filtered. For each sample, productive Simpson clonality was calculated as the square root of Simpson's diversity index over productive rearrangements. Here the immuneACCESS table is served through TCRdb, limited to in-frame sequences with V and J called. Missing clones are a known gap in these copies; in checked studies unresolved V genes cover under half, and the rest lacks a known reason. D and trimming were read from the DNA, whereas the V and J calls and clone size are those reported in that table. Counted in this sample were tens of thousands of clones; around 85% of them appeared once. The ten largest clonotypes hold 15% to 18% of the sample.

Sequencing was done on a sample of peripheral blood. The chain uses TRBV20-1 and TRBJ1-5; 7 middle bases align to TRBD1. This TCR was recovered from a human donor in a cohort sampled during active COVID-19. The donor label of this sample is uncertain. CDR3 reads: CSASRGRQGTTTASNQPQHF. The nucleotides are TGCAGTGCTAGTCGGGGACGACAGGGAACGACCACAGCTAGCAATCAGCCCCAGCATTTT.